Below, 27 T cell receptor beta chains from the same sample are listed, as sequenced in a study of shared T cell receptors in the human thymus. Clones were read by immunoSEQ multiplex PCR, and TCRdb kept only the in-frame ones, dropping some. The table includes hundreds of thousands of clones, more than 75% detected once. The data were also submitted as part of a second study, on human thymus T cells.

Specimen: thymocytes. These receptor sequences come from a boy younger than two with a congenital heart defect.

CDR3 region: CSARLAGGPGNEQFF. The CDR3 region has the DNA TGCAGCGCCCGACTAGCGGGGGGGCCTGGGAATGAGCAGTTCTTC. The chain links TRBV29-1 to TRBJ2-1; the match to TRBD2 covers 14 bases. The CDR3 contains 15 residues. Germline CDR1 SQVTM, CDR2 ANQGSEA. V shed 7 bases and J 7 bases; nucleotides not matched to a gene: 9.

The chain is built from TRBV5-1 and TRBJ2-1, with D hard to call. Germline V gene sequence: CDR1 SGHRS, CDR2 YFSETQ. This CDR3 has 16 residues. Trimming pared 0 bases from V and 0 bases from J, leaving 10 bases between. The DNA for the CDR3 is TGCGCCAGCAGCTTGGGACTTCCTGGCTCCTACAATGAGCAGTTCTTC. Residues: CASSLGLPGSYNEQFF.

The chain is built from TRBV11-2 and TRBJ1-1; TRBD1 might be the D (5 bases). Deletions cut 1 base from V and 4 bases from J, with 10 bases between. This CDR3 region has 14 residues. Germline V gene sequence: CDR1 SGHAT, CDR2 FQNNGV. The CDR3 DNA reads as TGTGCCAGCAGCTTAGGGGGGGACGGCACTGAAGCTTTCTTT. Protein product: CASSLGGDGTEAFF.

This clone appeared once. V usage is TRBV15 and J usage is TRBJ2-2; tentative D call: TRBD1 (6 bases). CDR3 length equals 16 residues. Per the germline V gene, CDR1 is LNHNV and CDR2 is YYDKDF (reference sequence). Trimming removed 0 bases at V and 6 bases at J, with 14 bases between. The CDR3 is CATSRDRQGLSGELFF. CDR3 sequence (DNA): TGTGCCACCAGCAGAGACCGTCAGGGGCTTTCCGGGGAGCTGTTTTTT.

This sequence joins TRBV27 and TRBJ2-7; D is ambiguous. Germline CDR1 and CDR2: MNHEY and SMNVEV (reference sequence). Trimming removed 3 bases from V and 3 bases from J, with 12 bases in between. The CDR3 consists of 14 residues. CDR3 sequence reads: CASSLANTIYEQYF. The CDR3 nucleotides read TGTGCCAGCAGTTTGGCCAACACCATCTACGAGCAGTACTTC.

This chain links TRBV19 with TRBJ2-1, with 14 nucleotides matching TRBD2. CDR1 and CDR2 (germline): LNHDA, SQIVND (reference sequence). J was trimmed by 9 bases and V by 5 bases; bases with no gene match: 6. The CDR3 is 15 residues long. The CDR3 reads CASSSTSGGAFEQFF. The CDR3 region has the DNA TGTGCCAGTAGTTCGACTAGCGGGGGGGCCTTTGAGCAGTTCTTC.

The CDR3 spells CASSSPIGGQAHTEAFF. CDR3 bases: TGTGCCAGCAGTTCCCCCATAGGAGGACAGGCCCACACTGAAGCTTTCTTT. The rearrangement joins TRBV28 to TRBJ1-1; 7 bases align to TRBD1. CDR1 is MDHEN, CDR2 SYDVKM, per germline. This CDR3 comprises 17 residues. Trimming at V came to 4 bases and at J to 3 bases, leaving 14 bases not matched to a gene.

In its sample, this clone was seen a few times. The genes are TRBV10-2 and TRBJ2-1; the match to TRBD2 covers 14 bases. Per germline, CDR1 WSHSY and CDR2 SAAADI. The CDR3 has 15 amino acids. V shed 6 bases and J 6 bases; nucleotides not matched to a gene: 4. In DNA, the CDR3 is TGCGCCAGCAGACCGGGACTAGCGGGAGTCAATGAGCAGTTCTTC. This encodes CASRPGLAGVNEQFF.

This clone was seen just once. The V call is TRBV28, the J call TRBJ1-4; D is possibly TRBD1 (6 bases). Per germline, CDR1 MDHEN and CDR2 SYDVKM. V was pared by 6 bases and J by 8 bases, with 19 bases between. CDR3 length equals 15 residues. DNA for the CDR3: TGTGCCAGCAGCTCCGGGGGGGCTTTTAAGGAAAAACTGTTTTTT. Protein: CASSSGGAFKEKLFF.

This sequence joins TRBV5-4 and TRBJ2-7, with D possibly matching TRBD1 (5 bases). The CDR3 runs 13 residues. The ends were cut back, 0 bases at V and 7 bases at J, with 11 bases in the middle. Germline loops: CDR1 SGHNT, CDR2 YYREEE (reference sequence). In nucleotides, the CDR3 is TGTGCCAGCAGCTTGGACAGGTGGGATGAGCAGTACTTC. Protein: CASSLDRWDEQYF.

The chain links TRBV4-3 to TRBJ2-3; 8 nucleotides line up with TRBD2. The CDR3 extends over 16 amino acids. The germline CDR1 and CDR2 sequences are LGHNA and YSLEER. Trimming cost V 0 bases and J 4 bases; bases outside gene matches: 6. The DNA of the CDR3 is TGCGCCAGCAGCCAAGATTCGAGCGGGAGCCCAGATACGCAGTATTTT. It specifies CASSQDSSGSPDTQYF.

The chain employs TRBV7-9 and TRBJ1-1, with TRBD1 identical over 11 bases. V lost 3 bases and J lost 5; bases outside the gene matches: 11. The CDR3 loop spans 17 amino acids. Germline V gene lookup returns CDR1 SEHNR and CDR2 FQNEAQ (reference sequence). The CDR3 nucleotides are TGTGCCAGCAGCTTCAGGGACAGGGGGTTGGTGGGGACTGAAGCTTTCTTT. Translating it yields CASSFRDRGLVGTEAFF.

The chain has TRBV7-9 and TRBJ2-7; TRBD2 matches at 11 bases. The length of the CDR3 is 15 residues. V lost 5 bases and J lost 5; bases outside the gene matches: 8. The germline gives CDR1 SEHNR, CDR2 FQNEAQ (reference sequence). The CDR3 here is CASSRGAGLADEQYF. The CDR3 DNA sequence: TGTGCCAGCAGCCGCGGGGCGGGACTAGCGGACGAGCAGTACTTC.

This chain connects TRBV18 to TRBJ2-2, with D possibly being TRBD1 (5 bases). V gave up 0 bases and J gave up 2 bases, with 10 bases separating them. The CDR3 totals 16 residues. Germline-derived CDR1 and CDR2 are KGHSH and LQKENI. The CDR3 DNA reads TGTGCCAGCTCACCACCGTTGCAGGGTAACACCGGGGAGCTGTTTTTT. Translating gives CASSPPLQGNTGELFF.

The chain's CDR3 is CASSLVMTGFSTEAFF. DNA of the CDR3: TGTGCCAGCAGCTTAGTTATGACAGGGTTTTCCACTGAAGCTTTCTTT. This chain connects TRBV7-2 to TRBJ1-1; 7 bases match TRBD1. The V and J ends lost 1 base and 4 bases, in that order; junction bases with no gene match: 9. This CDR3 has 16 amino acids. Germline CDR1 reads SGHTA; CDR2 reads FQGNSA.

The V gene is TRBV2, the J gene TRBJ2-7; 10 positions agree with TRBD1. Germline lookup yields CDR1 SNHLY and CDR2 FYNNEI. The trim removed 4 bases at V and 7 bases at J, leaving 13 bases unmatched. The CDR3 has 16 amino acids. In nucleotides, the CDR3 is TGTGCCAGCAGTGGGACCGGGACAGGGGTTTTCGGGGAGCAGTACTTC. Translating it yields CASSGTGTGVFGEQYF.

In the case of this clone: Other DNA variants within this sample encode the same CDR3. CDR3 DNA: TGCGCCAGCAGCTTGGCCGGGACTAGCGGGTACGAGCAGTACTTC. It codes for CASSLAGTSGYEQYF. The gene calls are TRBV5-1 and TRBJ2-7; 12 nucleotides align to TRBD2. The junction had 2 bases not matched to a gene; V was cut back by 0 bases and J by 4 bases. CDR1 is SGHRS, CDR2 YFSETQ, per germline. This CDR3 contains 15 residues.

The sample holds a few counts of this clone. V usage is TRBV4-1 and J usage is TRBJ2-3; TRBD1 matches 8 bases. Germline V gives CDR1 MGHRA, CDR2 YSYEKL. The junction had 11 bases not matched to a gene; V was cut back by 0 bases and J by 0 bases. This CDR3 has 19 amino acids. The CDR3 sequence: CASSQESPRTGTSTDTQYF. CDR3 coding DNA: TGCGCCAGCAGCCAAGAAAGTCCGCGGACAGGGACTAGCACAGATACGCAGTATTTT.

The chain recombines TRBV14 with TRBJ2-5; 7 bases align to TRBD1. The germline CDR1 and CDR2 sequences are SGHDN and FVKESK. CDR3 length: 16 residues. V lost 4 bases and J lost 3; bases outside the gene matches: 11. Here the CDR3 DNA reads TGTGCCAGCAGCCCCGAAGATCCGGGACAGAAAGAGACCCAGTACTTC. Translation: CASSPEDPGQKETQYF.

This sequence joins TRBV19 and TRBJ2-7; D is possibly TRBD1 (5 bases). Germline values: CDR1 LNHDA, CDR2 SQIVND (reference sequence). The V end lost 6 bases, the J end lost 3 bases, and 30 bases lay between the germline ends. CDR3 length equals 19 residues. CDR3 sequence (DNA): TGTGCCAGTAGCCATTTGGGCACCGTCGACAGTCCTGGGAACTACGAGCAGTACTTC. Its translation is CASSHLGTVDSPGNYEQYF.

V usage is TRBV30 and J usage is TRBJ1-3; 11 bases are shared with TRBD1. CDR3 size: 19 residues. V shed 4 bases and J 0 bases; nucleotides not matched to a gene: 14. Germline CDR1 and CDR2: GTSNPN and SVGIG (reference sequence). Here the CDR3 DNA reads TGTGCCTGGAATCTCAACTCCGGGACAGGGGGACGCTCTGGAAACACCATATATTTT. As protein: CAWNLNSGTGGRSGNTIYF. The variable domain in full, with the rest retrieved from reference TRBV30 and TRBJ1-3, is SQTIHQWPATLVQPVGSPLSLECTVEGTSNPNLYWYRQAAGRGLQLLFYSVGIGQISSEVPQNLSASRPQDRQFILSSKKLLLSDSGFYLCAWNLNSGTGGRSGNTIYFGEGSWLTVV.

The chain joins TRBV7-9 to TRBJ1-1, with D perhaps matching TRBD1 (5 bases). The V gene's germline CDR1 is SEHNR and CDR2 FQNEAQ (reference sequence). V lost 2 bases, J lost 1 base, and 11 bases lay in between. The CDR3 spans 15 residues. The chain's CDR3 is CASSLRRVKNTEAFF. The CDR3 DNA reads TGTGCCAGCAGCTTACGCAGGGTTAAGAACACTGAAGCTTTCTTT.

The rearrangement joins TRBV28 to TRBJ1-5; 7 bases line up with TRBD1. This CDR3 is built from 17 residues. V dropped 8 bases and J dropped 7; count of bases not matched to a gene: 20. Germline V gene sequence: CDR1 MDHEN, CDR2 SYDVKM. The CDR3 sequence: CASGSRHFDRVPQPQHF. The DNA of the CDR3 is TGTGCCAGCGGTTCTAGACACTTCGACAGGGTCCCCCAGCCCCAGCATTTT.

The rearrangement links TRBV10-3 to TRBJ1-2; 10 bases are a match to TRBD1. Germline lookup yields CDR1 ENHRY and CDR2 SYGVKD. J lost 13 bases, V lost 2 bases, and 19 bases had no gene match. The CDR3 totals 17 residues. CDR3: CAISEPGSSGQGFKGTF. DNA of the CDR3: TGTGCCATCAGTGAGCCAGGGTCGTCGGGACAGGGGTTCAAGGGCACCTTC.

The genes are TRBV5-1 and TRBJ2-5, with TRBD2 matching over 7 bases. Germline V gene lookup returns CDR1 SGHRS and CDR2 YFSETQ. The ends lost 0 bases at V and 7 bases at J; junction bases unmatched: 9. This CDR3 comprises 15 residues. The CDR3 nucleotides are TGCGCCAGCAGCTTGGCCCCGACTAGCTCGGGGACCCAGTACTTC. This codes for CASSLAPTSSGTQYF.

This chain links TRBV19 with TRBJ2-7, with 7 bases identical to TRBD2. The germline V gene has CDR1 LNHDA and CDR2 SQIVND (reference sequence). The trim removed 7 bases at V and 1 base at J, leaving 10 bases unmatched. The CDR3 is 15 residues long. CDR3: CASNFPGGLSYEQYF. CDR3 nucleotide sequence: TGTGCCAGTAATTTCCCGGGAGGCCTTTCCTACGAGCAGTACTTC.

The J gene is TRBJ2-1, the V gene TRBV5-6, with a tentative D call TRBD1 (6 bases). Germline V gene sequence: CDR1 SGHDT, CDR2 YYEEEE. Trimming stripped 4 bases from V and 6 bases from J, with 8 bases between. The CDR3 has 12 residues. The CDR3 DNA follows: TGTGCCAGCAGCCCGGACAGCAATGAGCAGTTCTTC. It yields the protein CASSPDSNEQFF.